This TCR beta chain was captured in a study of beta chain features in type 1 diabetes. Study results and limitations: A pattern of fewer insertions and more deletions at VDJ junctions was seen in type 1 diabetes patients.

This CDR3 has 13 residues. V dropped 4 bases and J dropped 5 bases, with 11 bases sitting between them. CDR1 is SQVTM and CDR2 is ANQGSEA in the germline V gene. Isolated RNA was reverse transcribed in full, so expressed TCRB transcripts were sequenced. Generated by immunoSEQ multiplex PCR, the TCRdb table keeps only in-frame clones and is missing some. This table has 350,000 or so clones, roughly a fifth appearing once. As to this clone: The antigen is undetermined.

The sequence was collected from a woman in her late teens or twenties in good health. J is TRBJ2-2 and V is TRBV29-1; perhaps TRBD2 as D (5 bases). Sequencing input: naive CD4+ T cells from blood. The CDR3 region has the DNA TGCAGCGTTGGAACAACGGGAACCGGGGAGCTGTTTTTT. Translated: CSVGTTGTGELFF.